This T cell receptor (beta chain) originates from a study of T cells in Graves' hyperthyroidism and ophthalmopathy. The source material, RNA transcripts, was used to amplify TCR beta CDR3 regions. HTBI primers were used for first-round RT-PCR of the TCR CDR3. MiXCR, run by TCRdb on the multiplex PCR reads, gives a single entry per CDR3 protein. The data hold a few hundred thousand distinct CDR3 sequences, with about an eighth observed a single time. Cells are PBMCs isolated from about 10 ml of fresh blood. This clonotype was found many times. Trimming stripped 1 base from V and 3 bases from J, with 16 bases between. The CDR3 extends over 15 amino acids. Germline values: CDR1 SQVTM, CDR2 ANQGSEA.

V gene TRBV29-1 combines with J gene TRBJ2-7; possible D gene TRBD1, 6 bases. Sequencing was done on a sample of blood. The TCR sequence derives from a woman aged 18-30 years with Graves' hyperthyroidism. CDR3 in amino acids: CSVEGPGAVNYEQYF. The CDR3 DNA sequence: TGCAGCGTTGAAGGTCCAGGGGCCGTCAACTACGAGCAGTACTTC.